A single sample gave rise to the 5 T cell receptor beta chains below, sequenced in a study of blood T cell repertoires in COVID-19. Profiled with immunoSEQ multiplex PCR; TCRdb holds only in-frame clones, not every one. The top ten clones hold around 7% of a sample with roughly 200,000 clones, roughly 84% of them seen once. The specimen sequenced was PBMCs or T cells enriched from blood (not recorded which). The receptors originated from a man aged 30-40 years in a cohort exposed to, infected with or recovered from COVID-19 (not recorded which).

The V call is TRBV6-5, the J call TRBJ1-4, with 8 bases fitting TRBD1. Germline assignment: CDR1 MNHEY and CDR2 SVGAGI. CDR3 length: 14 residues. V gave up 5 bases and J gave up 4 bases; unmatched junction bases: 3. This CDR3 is CASSNGQGNEKLFF. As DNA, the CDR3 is TGTGCCAGCAGTAACGGACAGGGTAATGAAAAACTGTTTTTT.

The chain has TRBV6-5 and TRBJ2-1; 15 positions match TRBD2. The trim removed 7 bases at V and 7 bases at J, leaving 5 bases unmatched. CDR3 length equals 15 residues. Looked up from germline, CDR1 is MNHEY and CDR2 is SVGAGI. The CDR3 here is CASIGLAGGVNEQFF. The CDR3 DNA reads TGTGCCAGCATCGGACTAGCGGGAGGGGTGAATGAGCAGTTCTTC.

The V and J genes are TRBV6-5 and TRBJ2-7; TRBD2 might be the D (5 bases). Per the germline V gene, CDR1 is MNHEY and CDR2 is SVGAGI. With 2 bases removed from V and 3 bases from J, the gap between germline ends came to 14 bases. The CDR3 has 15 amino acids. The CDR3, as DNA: TGTGCCAGCAGTTACGCGGGTGGGCGGCGCTACGAGCAGTACTTC. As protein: CASSYAGGRRYEQYF.

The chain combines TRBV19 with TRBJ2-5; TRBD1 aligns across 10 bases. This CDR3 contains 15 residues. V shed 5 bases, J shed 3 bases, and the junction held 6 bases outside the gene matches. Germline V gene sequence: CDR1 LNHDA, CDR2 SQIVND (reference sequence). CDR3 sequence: CASSPQTGGKETQYF. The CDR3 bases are TGTGCCAGTAGTCCGCAGACAGGGGGCAAAGAGACCCAGTACTTC.

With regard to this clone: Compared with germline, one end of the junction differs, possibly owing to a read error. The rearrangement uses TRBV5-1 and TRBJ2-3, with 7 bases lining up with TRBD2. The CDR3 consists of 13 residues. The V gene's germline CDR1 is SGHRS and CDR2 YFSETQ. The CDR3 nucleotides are TGCGCCAGCAGAGGGAGGGGCACGGATACGCAGTATTTT. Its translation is CASRGRGTDTQYF.